This T cell receptor beta chain was sequenced in a study of blood T cell repertoires in COVID-19. Produced via immunoSEQ multiplex PCR; TCRdb's table is partial and in-frame only. Of 100,000 to 150,000 clones listed, 75% to 90% are singletons. Input material: PBMCs or T cells enriched from blood (not recorded which). This TCR came from a woman in her 50s who had recovered from COVID-19.

Written as DNA, the CDR3 is TGTGCCAGCAGCTTAGTTATAGCGGGGGTTGGAAACACCATATATTTT. Protein sequence: CASSLVIAGVGNTIYF. The chain combines TRBV7-8 with TRBJ1-3; D might be TRBD1 (5 bases). V was clipped by 1 base and J by 3 bases, with 13 bases between them. Per germline, CDR1 SGHVS and CDR2 FQNEAQ. This CDR3 comprises 16 residues.